A selection of T cell receptor beta chains follows, all from one sample in a study of blood T cell repertoires in COVID-19. Sequenced by immunoSEQ multiplex PCR; TCRdb stores in-frame clones only, minus some. This table has about 230,000 clones, approximately 82% appearing once. Sequences were obtained from peripheral blood. These receptor sequences come from a man in his forties who had recovered from COVID-19. CDR3s leave out the opening cysteine and the closing phenylalanine or tryptophan. Fields, in order: V gene, J gene, CDR3 protein.

v_gene: TRBV7-2
j_gene: TRBJ2-7
CDR3aa: ASSLGQGGSYEQY

v_gene: TRBV7-2
j_gene: TRBJ1-1
CDR3aa: ASSLASGVNTEAF

v_gene: TRBV3-1/TRBV3-2
j_gene: TRBJ1-1
CDR3aa: ASSHIVGVGAF

v_gene: TRBV7-8
j_gene: TRBJ2-2
CDR3aa: ASSLVGTVFTGELF

v_gene: TRBV28
j_gene: TRBJ1-1
CDR3aa: ASSAQERNTEAF

v_gene: TRBV5-5
j_gene: TRBJ2-3
CDR3aa: ASSPKPGGLDTQY

v_gene: TRBV18
j_gene: TRBJ2-7
CDR3aa: ASSPNYYEQY

v_gene: TRBV9
j_gene: TRBJ1-2
CDR3aa: ASSVGQVNYGYT

v_gene: TRBV7-9
j_gene: TRBJ1-2
CDR3aa: ASSVYDRGIDYT

v_gene: TRBV4-3
j_gene: TRBJ2-1
CDR3aa: ASSQLAGDSEQF

v_gene: TRBV7-2
j_gene: TRBJ2-7
CDR3aa: ASSLVSTGTSREQY

v_gene: TRBV2
j_gene: TRBJ1-2
CDR3aa: ASRRSIIWGYT

v_gene: TRBV3-1/TRBV3-2
j_gene: TRBJ1-1
CDR3aa: ASSRGGKAF

v_gene: TRBV15
j_gene: TRBJ1-1
CDR3aa: ATSTIQGTEAF

v_gene: TRBV11-2
j_gene: TRBJ1-2
CDR3aa: ASSLDPSGGNPYGYT

v_gene: TRBV29-1
j_gene: TRBJ2-4
CDR3aa: SVASGEGANIQY

v_gene: TRBV18
j_gene: TRBJ1-1
CDR3aa: ASSRQDMNTEAF

v_gene: TRBV29-1
j_gene: TRBJ2-1
CDR3aa: SVESQGGEQF

v_gene: TRBV6-1
j_gene: TRBJ2-2
CDR3aa: ASSDLSMGLPGRNTGELF

v_gene: TRBV25-1
j_gene: TRBJ2-3
CDR3aa: ASSTLTSGSTDTQY

v_gene: TRBV6-5
j_gene: TRBJ2-1
CDR3aa: ASNLGGGVYNEQF

v_gene: TRBV27
j_gene: TRBJ2-7
CDR3aa: ASSLSVTGERTYEQY

v_gene: TRBV30
j_gene: TRBJ2-7
CDR3aa: AWSVRHEEQY

v_gene: TRBV20-1
j_gene: TRBJ1-1
CDR3aa: SAIRNTEAF

v_gene: TRBV6-4
j_gene: TRBJ2-3
CDR3aa: ASSRTGATDTQY

v_gene: TRBV7-2
j_gene: TRBJ2-7
CDR3aa: ASSPRRGEQY

v_gene: TRBV18
j_gene: TRBJ1-2
CDR3aa: ASSPDRALRGYT

v_gene: TRBV5-6
j_gene: TRBJ2-2
CDR3aa: ASSLAFQGITGELF

v_gene: TRBV10-2
j_gene: TRBJ1-1
CDR3aa: ASTVQANTEAF

v_gene: TRBV11-3
j_gene: TRBJ1-1
CDR3aa: ASSFSVNTEAF

v_gene: TRBV19
j_gene: TRBJ2-7
CDR3aa: ASSTAYEQY

v_gene: TRBV19
j_gene: TRBJ2-2
CDR3aa: ASSYQGQGLAGELF

v_gene: TRBV7-8
j_gene: TRBJ1-5
CDR3aa: ASSPTRITSQPQH

v_gene: TRBV7-2
j_gene: TRBJ2-7
CDR3aa: ASSFQGPHAYEQY

v_gene: TRBV12-5
j_gene: TRBJ1-6
CDR3aa: ASGIPDTGDSSYNSPLH

v_gene: TRBV2
j_gene: TRBJ1-5
CDR3aa: ASSNRDRDQPQH

v_gene: TRBV2
j_gene: TRBJ2-7
CDR3aa: ASSGTRAGSEQY